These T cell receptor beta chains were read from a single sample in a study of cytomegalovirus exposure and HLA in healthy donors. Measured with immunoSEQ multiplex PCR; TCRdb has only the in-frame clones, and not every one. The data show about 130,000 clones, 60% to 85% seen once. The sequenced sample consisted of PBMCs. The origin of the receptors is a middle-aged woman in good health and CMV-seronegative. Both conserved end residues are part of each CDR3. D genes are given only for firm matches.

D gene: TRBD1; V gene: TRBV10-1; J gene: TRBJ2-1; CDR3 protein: CASSDHYRGQGSYNEQFF
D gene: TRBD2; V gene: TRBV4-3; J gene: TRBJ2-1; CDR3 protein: CASSQASGGRNEQFF
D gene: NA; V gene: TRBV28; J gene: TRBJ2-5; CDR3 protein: CASSSGIKETQYF
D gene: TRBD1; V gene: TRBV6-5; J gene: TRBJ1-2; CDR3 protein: CASSYSDRGRYGYTF
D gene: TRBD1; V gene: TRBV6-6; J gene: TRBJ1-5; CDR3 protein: CASEEGGRQPQHF
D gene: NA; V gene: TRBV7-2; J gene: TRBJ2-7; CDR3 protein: CASRTAYEQYF
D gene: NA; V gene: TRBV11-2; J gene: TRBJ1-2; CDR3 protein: CASSLEWGGGYTF
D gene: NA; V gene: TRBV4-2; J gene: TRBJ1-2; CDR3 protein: CASSQAGVDRAGYGYTF
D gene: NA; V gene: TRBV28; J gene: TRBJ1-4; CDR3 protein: CASSLASLSPTNEKLFF
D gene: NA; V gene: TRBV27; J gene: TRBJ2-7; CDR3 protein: CASSLAYEQYF
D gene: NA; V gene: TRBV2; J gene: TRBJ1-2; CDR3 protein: CASSGLARDYGYTF
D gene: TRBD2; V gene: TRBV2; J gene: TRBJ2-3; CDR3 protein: CASQAGDTDTQYF
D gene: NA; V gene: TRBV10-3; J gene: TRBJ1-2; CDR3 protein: CAITSGQLIYGYTF
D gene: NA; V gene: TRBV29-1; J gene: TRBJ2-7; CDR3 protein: CSVAGSPIPYEQYF
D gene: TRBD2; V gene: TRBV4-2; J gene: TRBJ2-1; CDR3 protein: CASSQLYSGGTYNEQFF
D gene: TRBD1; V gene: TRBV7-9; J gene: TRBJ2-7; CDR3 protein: CASSTGQGISYEQYF
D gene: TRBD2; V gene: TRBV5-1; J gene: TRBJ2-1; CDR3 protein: CASSPPGLAGGLDNEQFF
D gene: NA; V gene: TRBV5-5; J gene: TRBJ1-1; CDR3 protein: CATRNGAGETNTEAFF
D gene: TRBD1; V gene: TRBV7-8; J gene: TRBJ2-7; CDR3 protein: CASSLAMTGVRGYEQYF
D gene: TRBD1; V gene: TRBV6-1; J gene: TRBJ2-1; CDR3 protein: CASSLSPGTGDEQFF
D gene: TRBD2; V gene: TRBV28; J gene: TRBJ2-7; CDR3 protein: CASLPPRLAGDHEQYF
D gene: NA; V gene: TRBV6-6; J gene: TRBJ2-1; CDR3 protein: CASRALGLVLNEQFF
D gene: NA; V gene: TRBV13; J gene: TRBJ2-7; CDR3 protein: CASSLGYYEQYF
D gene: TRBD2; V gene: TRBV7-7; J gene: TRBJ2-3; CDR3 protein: CASSLGLAGPPDTQYF
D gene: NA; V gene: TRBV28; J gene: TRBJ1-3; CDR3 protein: CASSSQGSATIYF
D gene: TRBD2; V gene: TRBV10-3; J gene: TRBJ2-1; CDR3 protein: CAIKGTSGGAHTYNEQFF
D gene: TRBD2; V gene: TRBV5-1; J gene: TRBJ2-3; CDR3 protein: CASSLVGGFTDTQYF
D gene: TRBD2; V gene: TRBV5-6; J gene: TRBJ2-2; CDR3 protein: CASIHLGGDTGELFF
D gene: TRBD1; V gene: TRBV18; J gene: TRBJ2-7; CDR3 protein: CASSPGQGYYEQYF
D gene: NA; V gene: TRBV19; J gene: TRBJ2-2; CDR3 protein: CASITGTGELFF
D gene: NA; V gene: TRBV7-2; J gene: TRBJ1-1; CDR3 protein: CASSLVSVLGGNTEAFF
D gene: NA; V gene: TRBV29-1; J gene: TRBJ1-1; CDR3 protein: CSVPLQGRAFF
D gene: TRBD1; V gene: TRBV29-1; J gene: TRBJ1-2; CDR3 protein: CSVGDRAYGYTF
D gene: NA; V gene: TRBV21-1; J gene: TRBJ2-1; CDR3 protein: CASTQLGYSYNEQFF
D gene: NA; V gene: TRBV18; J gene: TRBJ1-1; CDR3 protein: CASSQTPGRERSEAFF
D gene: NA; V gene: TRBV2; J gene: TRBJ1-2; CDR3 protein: CASSLLRDYGYTF
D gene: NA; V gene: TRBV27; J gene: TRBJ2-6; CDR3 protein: CASSLRGLSPSGANVLTF
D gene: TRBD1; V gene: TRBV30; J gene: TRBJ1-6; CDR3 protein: CALAEGRGYNSPLHF
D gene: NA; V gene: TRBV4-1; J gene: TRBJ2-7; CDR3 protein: CASSQGRGGFREQYF
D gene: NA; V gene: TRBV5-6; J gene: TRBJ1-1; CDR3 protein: CASSHLGGETYFF
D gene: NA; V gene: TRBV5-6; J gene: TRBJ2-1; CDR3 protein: CASSLPGSRSSYNEQFF
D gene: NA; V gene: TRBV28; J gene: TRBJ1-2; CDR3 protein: CASLQGRYGYTF
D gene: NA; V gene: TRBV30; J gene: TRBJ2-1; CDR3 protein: CAWRSHVGASSYNEQFF
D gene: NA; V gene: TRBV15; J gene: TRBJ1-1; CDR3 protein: CATSKQNTEAFF
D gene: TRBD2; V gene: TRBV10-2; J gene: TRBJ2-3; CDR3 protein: CASRDYPSTDTQYF
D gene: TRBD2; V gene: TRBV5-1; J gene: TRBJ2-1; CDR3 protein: CASSGGGAGDEQFF
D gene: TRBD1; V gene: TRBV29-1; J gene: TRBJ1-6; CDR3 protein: CSAGEGQANSPLHF
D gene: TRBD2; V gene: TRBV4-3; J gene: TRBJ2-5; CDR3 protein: CASSQFGTSVGETQYF